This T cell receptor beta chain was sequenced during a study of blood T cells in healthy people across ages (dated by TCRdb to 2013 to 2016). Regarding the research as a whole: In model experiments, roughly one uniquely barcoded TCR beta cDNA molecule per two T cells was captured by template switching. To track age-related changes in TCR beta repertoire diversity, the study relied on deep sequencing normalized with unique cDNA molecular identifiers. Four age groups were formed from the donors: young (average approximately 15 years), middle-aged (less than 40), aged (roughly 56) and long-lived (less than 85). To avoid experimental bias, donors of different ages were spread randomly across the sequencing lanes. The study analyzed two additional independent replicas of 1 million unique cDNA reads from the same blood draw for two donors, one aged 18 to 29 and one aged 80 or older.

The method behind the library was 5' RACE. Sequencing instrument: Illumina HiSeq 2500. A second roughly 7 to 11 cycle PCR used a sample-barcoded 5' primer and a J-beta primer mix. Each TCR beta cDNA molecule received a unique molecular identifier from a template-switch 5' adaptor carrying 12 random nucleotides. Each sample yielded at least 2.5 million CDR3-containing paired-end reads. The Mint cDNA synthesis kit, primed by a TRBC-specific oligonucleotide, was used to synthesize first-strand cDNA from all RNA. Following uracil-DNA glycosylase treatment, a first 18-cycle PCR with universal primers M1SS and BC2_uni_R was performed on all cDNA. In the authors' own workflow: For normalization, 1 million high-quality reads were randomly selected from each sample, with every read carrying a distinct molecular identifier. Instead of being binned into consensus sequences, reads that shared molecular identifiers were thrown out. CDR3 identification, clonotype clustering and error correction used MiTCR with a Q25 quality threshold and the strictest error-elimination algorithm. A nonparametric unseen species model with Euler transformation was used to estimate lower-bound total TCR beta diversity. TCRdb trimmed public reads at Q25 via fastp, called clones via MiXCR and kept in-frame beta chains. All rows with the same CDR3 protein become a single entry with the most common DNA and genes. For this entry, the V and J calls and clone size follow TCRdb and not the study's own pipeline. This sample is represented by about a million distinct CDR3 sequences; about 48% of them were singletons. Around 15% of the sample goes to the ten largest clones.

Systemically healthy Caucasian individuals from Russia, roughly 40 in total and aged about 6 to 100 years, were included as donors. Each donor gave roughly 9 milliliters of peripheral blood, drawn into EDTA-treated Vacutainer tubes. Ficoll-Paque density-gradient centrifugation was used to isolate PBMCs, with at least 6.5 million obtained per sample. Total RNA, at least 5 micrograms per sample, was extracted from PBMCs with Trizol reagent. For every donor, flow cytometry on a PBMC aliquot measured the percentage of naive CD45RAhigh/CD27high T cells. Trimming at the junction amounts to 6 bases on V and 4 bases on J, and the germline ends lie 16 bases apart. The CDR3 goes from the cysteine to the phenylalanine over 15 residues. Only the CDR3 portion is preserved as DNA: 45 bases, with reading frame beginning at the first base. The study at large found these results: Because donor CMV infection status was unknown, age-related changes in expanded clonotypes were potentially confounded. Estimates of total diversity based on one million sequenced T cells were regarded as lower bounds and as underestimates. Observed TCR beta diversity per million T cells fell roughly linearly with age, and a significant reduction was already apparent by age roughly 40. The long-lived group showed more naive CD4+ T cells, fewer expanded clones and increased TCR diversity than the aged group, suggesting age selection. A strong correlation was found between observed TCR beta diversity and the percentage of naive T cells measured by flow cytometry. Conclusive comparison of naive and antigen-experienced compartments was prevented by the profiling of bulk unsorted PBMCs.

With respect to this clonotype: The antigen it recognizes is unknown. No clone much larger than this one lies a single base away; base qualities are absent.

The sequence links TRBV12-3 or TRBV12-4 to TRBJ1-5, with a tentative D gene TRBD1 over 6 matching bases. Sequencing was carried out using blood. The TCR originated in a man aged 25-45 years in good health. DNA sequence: TGTGCCAGCAGCCCTGACAGGCTCTTAAATCAGCCCCAGCATTTT. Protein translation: CASSPDRLLNQPQHF.